The rows below give T cell receptor beta chains drawn from one sample of a study of blood T cell repertoires in COVID-19. TCRdb keeps only in-frame clones here, not all; method: immunoSEQ multiplex PCR. This sample has around 150,000 clones, with roughly 90% found just once. Material for sequencing was peripheral blood. The receptors here all came from a woman in her sixties who had recovered from COVID-19. The CDR3 runs from the conserved cysteine through the conserved F or W. Each record gives: CDR3 protein, J gene, V gene, CDR3 length.

CDR3aa: CASSSIGAPVTEAFF; j_gene: TRBJ1-1; v_gene: TRBV3-1/TRBV3-2; len: 15
CDR3aa: CASSDSSGSYNEQFF; j_gene: TRBJ2-1; v_gene: TRBV6-4; len: 15
CDR3aa: CASRGSGYNEQFF; j_gene: TRBJ2-1; v_gene: TRBV10-1; len: 13
CDR3aa: CASCPSYYGELFF; j_gene: TRBJ2-2; v_gene: TRBV2; len: 13
CDR3aa: CASSPRMGGEAFF; j_gene: TRBJ1-1; v_gene: TRBV28; len: 13
CDR3aa: CASSTPSQESGQFF; j_gene: TRBJ2-1; v_gene: TRBV5-1; len: 14
CDR3aa: CASSQRTSKFF; j_gene: TRBJ2-1; v_gene: TRBV3-1/TRBV3-2; len: 11
CDR3aa: CAWGIGENTGELFF; j_gene: TRBJ2-2; v_gene: TRBV30; len: 14
CDR3aa: CASSLATTSGGLYEQYF; j_gene: TRBJ2-7; v_gene: TRBV5-1; len: 17
CDR3aa: CASSPPGTSGYNEQFF; j_gene: TRBJ2-1; v_gene: TRBV5-6; len: 16
CDR3aa: CASSEVGGYYGYTF; j_gene: TRBJ1-2; v_gene: TRBV2; len: 14
CDR3aa: CASSPRQGEGYTF; j_gene: TRBJ1-2; v_gene: TRBV27; len: 13
CDR3aa: CASAGGAVETQYF; j_gene: TRBJ2-5; v_gene: TRBV5-1; len: 13
CDR3aa: CASTDSGALGLGQPQHF; j_gene: TRBJ1-5; v_gene: TRBV28; len: 17
CDR3aa: CASSGGQAYNEQFF; j_gene: TRBJ2-1; v_gene: TRBV5-5; len: 14
CDR3aa: CSASQQGSNSPLHF; j_gene: TRBJ1-6; v_gene: TRBV20-1; len: 14
CDR3aa: CASNPISWWLTDTQYF; j_gene: TRBJ2-3; v_gene: TRBV10-1; len: 16
CDR3aa: CATRPDIYNEQFF; j_gene: TRBJ2-1; v_gene: TRBV12-3/TRBV12-4; len: 13
CDR3aa: CAISESGVGNTIYF; j_gene: TRBJ1-3; v_gene: TRBV10-3; len: 14
CDR3aa: CASSGRRQGLGNTIYF; j_gene: TRBJ1-3; v_gene: TRBV5-1; len: 16
CDR3aa: CASSPRENWEKLFF; j_gene: TRBJ1-4; v_gene: TRBV21-1; len: 14
CDR3aa: CASSFLSGANVLTF; j_gene: TRBJ2-6; v_gene: TRBV28; len: 14
CDR3aa: CSVAPSGGAVGETQYF; j_gene: TRBJ2-5; v_gene: TRBV29-1; len: 16
CDR3aa: CASSLQGVNSGEAFF; j_gene: TRBJ1-1; v_gene: TRBV28; len: 15
CDR3aa: CASTLGTGTYEQYF; j_gene: TRBJ2-7; v_gene: TRBV19; len: 14